This T cell receptor (beta chain) was sequenced during a study of cytomegalovirus exposure and HLA in healthy donors. Overall study findings and caveats: The authors enumerated roughly 180 TCR beta chains as linked to cytomegalovirus.

60 Vbeta and 13 Jbeta primers were used in PCR. This table comes from immunoSEQ multiplex PCR, and its TCRdb copy is limited to in-frame clones, with some not included. The sample yields roughly 160,000 clones, around 77% seen once. As for this clone: Its antigen is currently unknown.

Germline CDR1 is SGHDT and CDR2 is YYEEEE. The CDR3 has 17 amino acids. V was shortened by 0 bases and J by 0 bases, with 12 bases between the two germline ends. Material: PBMCs. This TCR was recovered from a woman aged 25-40 years in good health and CMV-seronegative. The chain carries TRBV5-6 and TRBJ1-4; possible D gene TRBD1, 5 bases. CDR3 in DNA: TGTGCCAGCAGCTTGGGGGGCCAGCTTGCAACTAATGAAAAACTGTTTTTT. This encodes CASSLGGQLATNEKLFF.